This T cell receptor beta chain was sequenced for a study of cytomegalovirus exposure and HLA in healthy donors. With 60 Vbeta and 13 Jbeta primers, the PCR was carried out. The assay was immunoSEQ multiplex PCR, and TCRdb's table has in-frame clones only and misses some. The sample has 95,000 to 100,000 clones, 60% to 80% seen once. This TCR was sampled from a female donor in good health and CMV-seronegative. The material sequenced was PBMCs.

The CDR3 DNA reads TGTGCCAGCAGTTTGGGGGACTCAAGGAATGAGCAGTTCTTC. Its translation is CASSLGDSRNEQFF. The chain recombines TRBV28 with TRBJ2-1; weak D call: TRBD2 (6 bases). The CDR3 length is 14 residues. Per the germline V gene, CDR1 is MDHEN and CDR2 is SYDVKM. Trimming removed 3 bases from V and 7 bases from J, with 13 bases in between.